This T cell receptor (beta chain) was captured in a study of T cell responses to AZD1222 COVID-19 vaccine. Note on this clone: Its antigen remains unidentified.

Study results and limitations: Seropositive AZD1222 recipients at baseline numbered only five or six. A mostly white British donor set with more females was recruited, and clonal diversity was possibly underestimated.

Some clones are missing from TCRdb's copy, which holds only in-frame ones; the method was immunoSEQ multiplex PCR. Among 90,000 to 140,000 clones, 82% were seen once, and the ten largest hold around 5.1%. The clonotype originates from an adult in good health. The sequencing here drew on peripheral blood, taken on day 0 of AZD1222 vaccination.

CDR3 amino acids: CASSVSGGLTDTQYF. The CDR3 DNA sequence: TGTGCCAGCAGCGTAAGCGGGGGGCTCACAGATACGCAGTATTTT. This chain connects TRBV9 to TRBJ2-3; TRBD2 matches 9 bases. V lost 1 base and J lost 2; bases outside the gene matches: 2. The CDR3 runs 15 residues. The germline V gene has CDR1 SGDLS and CDR2 YYNGEE.